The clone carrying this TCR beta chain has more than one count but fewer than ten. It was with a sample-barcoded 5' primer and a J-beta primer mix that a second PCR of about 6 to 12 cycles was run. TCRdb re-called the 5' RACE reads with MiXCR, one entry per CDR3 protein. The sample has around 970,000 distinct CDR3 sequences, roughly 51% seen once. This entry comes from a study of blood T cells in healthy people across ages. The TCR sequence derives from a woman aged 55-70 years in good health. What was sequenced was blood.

CDR3 nucleotide sequence: TGTGCCAGCAGCCAGTCAGGACCCGAGGGACCTTCAGACACAGATACGCAGTATTTT. Translating it yields CASSQSGPEGPSDTDTQYF. V is TRBV4-2 and J is TRBJ2-3; D assignment may be TRBD1 or TRBD2 (5 bases each). V was pared by 3 bases and J by 2 bases, with 24 bases between. The CDR3 sequence is 19 residues long. Germline V gene sequence: CDR1 LGHNA, CDR2 YNFKEQ.